One sample yielded the 15 T cell receptor beta chains listed below, sequenced in a study of CD8 T cells in Susac syndrome. RNA was extracted with the RNeasy kit, and a quantity of roughly 0.5 to 1 ug was reverse transcribed using random hexamers. TCRdb re-called the immunoSEQ multiplex PCR reads through MiXCR, storing one row per CDR3 protein. This table holds 55,000 to 80,000 distinct CDR3 sequences, around 93% found once. Sequencing used CD4+ T cells from PBMCs. All receptors come from a human donor with Susac syndrome.

The chain uses TRBV20-1 and TRBJ2-7, with 7 bases fitting TRBD1. Germline loops: CDR1 DFQATT, CDR2 SNEGSKA (reference sequence). The V gene end was trimmed by 1 base and the J gene end by 2 bases; junction bases not matched to a gene: 5. The CDR3 covers 14 residues. The CDR3 nucleotides are TGCAGTGCTAGAGTACAGGGGTTACCCTACGAGCAGTACTTC. The encoded protein is CSARVQGLPYEQYF.

V is TRBV5-1 and J is TRBJ2-3, with D unclear. Looked up from germline, CDR1 is SGHRS and CDR2 is YFSETQ. The length of the CDR3 is 14 residues. Deletions cut 2 bases from V and 2 bases from J, with 9 bases between. The DNA of the CDR3 is TGCGCCAGCAGCTTTACGCTAAACACAGATACGCAGTATTTT. Its protein is CASSFTLNTDTQYF.

This clonotype was counted once. The genes are TRBV20-1 and TRBJ2-3; D is unclear. V gave up 1 base and J gave up 4 bases, with 18 bases separating them. The CDR3 has 16 residues. Looked up from germline, CDR1 is DFQATT and CDR2 is SNEGSKA (reference sequence). The CDR3 DNA sequence: TGCAGTGCTAGAGGAGGAGTAAGTAGGTTTGCAGATACGCAGTATTTT. Protein: CSARGGVSRFADTQYF.

This chain links TRBV10-3 with TRBJ2-5, with 9 nucleotides matching TRBD2. CDR3 length equals 14 residues. Germline V CDR1 and CDR2: ENHRY, SYGVKD. Unmatched junction bases numbered 3, after V lost 6 bases and J lost 1 base. The CDR3 reads CAISKGLAQETQYF. For the CDR3, the DNA is TGTGCCATCAGCAAGGGACTAGCCCAAGAGACCCAGTACTTC.

V usage is TRBV19 and J usage is TRBJ2-3, with 8 bases lining up with TRBD2. J gave up 4 bases and V 5 bases, and 5 bases lay outside the gene matches. Germline-derived CDR1 and CDR2 are LNHDA and SQIVND (reference sequence). The CDR3 is 14 residues long. The CDR3 loop is CASSPAGGADTQYF. The CDR3 nucleotides read TGTGCCAGTAGTCCCGCCGGGGGGGCAGATACGCAGTATTTT.

The V and J genes are TRBV6-2 or TRBV6-3 and TRBJ2-1, with TRBD1 matching 9 bases. Trimming at V came to 2 bases and at J to 8 bases, leaving 7 bases not matched to a gene. Germline CDR1 and CDR2: MNHEY and SVGEGT. This CDR3 region has 15 residues. CDR3 sequence: CASSYGTGRNYEQFF. The CDR3, as DNA: TGTGCCAGCAGTTACGGGACAGGGCGGAACTATGAGCAGTTCTTC.

This chain connects TRBV14 to TRBJ2-2; no definite D call. In germline, CDR1 is SGHDN, CDR2 FVKESK. V lost 2 bases, J lost 7 bases, and 8 bases lay in between. The CDR3 has 13 amino acids. In DNA form, the CDR3 reads TGTGCCAGCAGCCAAAGCAGAAACGGGGAGCTGTTTTTT. Protein sequence: CASSQSRNGELFF. The full variable domain, rest sourced from reference TRBV14 and TRBJ2-2, is EAGVTQFPSHSVIEKGQTVTLRCDPISGHDNLYWYRRVMGKEIKFLLHFVKESKQDESGMPNNRFLAERTGGTYSTLKVQPAELEDSGVYFCASSQSRNGELFFGEGSRLTVL.

V is TRBV20-1 and J is TRBJ1-1; TRBD1 matches at 7 bases. The V gene end was trimmed by 2 bases and the J gene end by 8 bases; junction bases not matched to a gene: 20. Germline V lookup: CDR1 DFQATT, CDR2 SNEGSKA (reference sequence). CDR3 length: 17 residues. CDR3 loop: CSARTRIGGSGRREAFF. The CDR3 nucleotides are TGCAGTGCTAGAACCCGGATAGGGGGCTCAGGTCGGCGGGAAGCTTTCTTT.

The V call is TRBV6-1, the J call TRBJ1-3; D is perhaps TRBD1 (6 bases). Trimming removed 7 bases at V and 0 bases at J, with 7 bases between. The CDR3 covers 13 residues. The germline V gene encodes CDR1 MNHNS and CDR2 SASEGT. The DNA for the CDR3 is TGTGCCAGCAACAGGGCCTCTGGAAACACCATATATTTT. It is translated as CASNRASGNTIYF.

The chain has TRBV6-5 and TRBJ2-3; D gene unclear. Looked up from germline, CDR1 is MNHEY and CDR2 is SVGAGI. V shed 0 bases and J shed 6 bases, with 13 bases lying between them. CDR3 length: 15 amino acids. CDR3 DNA sequence: TGTGCCAGCAGTTACTCGTCGTCAGGAGATGATACGCAGTATTTT. Its protein product is CASSYSSSGDDTQYF.

The rearrangement joins TRBV7-6 to TRBJ2-7; D not resolved. The V gene lost 1 base and the J gene lost 4 bases, with 8 bases spanning the gap. The germline V gene encodes CDR1 SGHVS and CDR2 FNYEAQ. The CDR3 extends over 13 amino acids. CDR3 nucleotides: TGTGCCAGCAGCTTAGGTTCTATTTACGAGCAGTACTTC. The encoded protein is CASSLGSIYEQYF.

The chain employs TRBV6-2 or TRBV6-3 and TRBJ2-6; D is possibly TRBD1 or TRBD2 (5 bases each). The V gene lost 8 bases and the J gene lost 1 base, with 18 bases spanning the gap. This CDR3 has 17 amino acids. Germline loops: CDR1 MNHEY, CDR2 SVGEGT. This CDR3 reads CASLGERWGSGANVLTF. For the CDR3, the DNA is TGTGCCAGCCTCGGTGAACGATGGGGGTCTGGGGCCAACGTCCTGACTTTC.

V gene TRBV7-2 combines with J gene TRBJ1-2; a possible D gene is TRBD1 (5 bases). The CDR3 covers 15 residues. The V end was cut by 0 bases, the J end by 3 bases, with 11 bases between. CDR1 and CDR2 from the germline V gene are SGHTA and FQGNSA. This CDR3 reads CASSLAGTDYYGYTF. DNA for the CDR3: TGTGCCAGCAGCTTAGCGGGGACGGATTACTATGGCTACACCTTC.

This clonotype was observed a single time. This chain joins TRBV5-6 and TRBJ2-5, with 8 nucleotides matching TRBD1. Unmatched junction bases numbered 11, after V lost 2 bases and J lost 5 bases. The CDR3 sequence is 16 residues long. In germline, CDR1 is SGHDT, CDR2 YYEEEE. DNA for the CDR3: TGTGCCAGCAGCTTTAATCCCGGACAGGGCGAGGAGACCCAGTACTTC. The encoded protein is CASSFNPGQGEETQYF.

The V call is TRBV3-1, the J call TRBJ2-3; D gene uncertain. Trimming stripped 10 bases from V and 1 base from J, with 15 bases between. From germline, CDR1 is LGHDT and CDR2 YNNKEL (reference sequence). The CDR3 contains 14 residues. The CDR3 region is CATTASAGTDTQYF. CDR3 DNA: TGTGCCACCACAGCTTCGGCGGGCACAGATACGCAGTATTTT.